What follows is one TCR beta chain and its context. The data stem from a study of control samples from healthy donors and cancer patients. Repertoires were generated with immunoSEQ multiplex PCR, while TCRdb's copy carries only in-frame clones and drops some. The table includes 160,000 or so clones, 94% detected once. The CDR3 runs to 17 residues. V dropped 8 bases and J dropped 0; count of bases not matched to a gene: 11. Germline CDR1 SGHAT, CDR2 FQNNGV. The source is a woman aged 40-49 years in good health. The chain is built from TRBV11-2 and TRBJ1-4; TRBD1 agrees at 8 bases. Sequencing was done on a sample of blood. Here the CDR3 DNA reads TGTGCCAGCGGACAGGGTACCTCTTGGGCAACTAATGAAAAACTGTTTTTT. Encoded protein: CASGQGTSWATNEKLFF.